A single sample gave rise to the 29 T cell receptor beta chains below, sequenced in a study of blood T cell repertoires in COVID-19. Clones were sequenced by immunoSEQ multiplex PCR, and TCRdb holds only the in-frame ones, with some missing. This sample has about 180,000 clones; 80% occur once, and the top ten carry approximately 15%. The specimen was PBMCs or T cells enriched from blood (not recorded which). The source is a man aged 55 to 70 who had been exposed to COVID-19.

This chain uses TRBV19 with TRBJ2-2; a weak D match, TRBD2 (6 bases). This CDR3 contains 15 residues. Trimming stripped 6 bases from V and 7 bases from J, with 18 bases between. Germline CDR1 reads LNHDA; CDR2 reads SQIVND (reference sequence). CDR3 residues: CASSPGGGRGGELFF. The CDR3 nucleotides read TGTGCCAGTAGCCCCGGGGGAGGCCGTGGCGGGGAGCTGTTTTTT.

The gene calls are TRBV6-2 or TRBV6-3 and TRBJ2-2; 9 bases agree with TRBD1. This CDR3 contains 14 residues. Germline CDR1 is MNHEY and CDR2 is SVGEGT. Trimming removed 6 bases from V and 6 bases from J; junction bases left unmatched: 5. The CDR3 bases are TGTGCCAGCAGCCCAGGGACAGGGTCCGGGGAGCTGTTTTTT. This encodes CASSPGTGSGELFF.

The V and J genes are TRBV20-1 and TRBJ1-5; weak D call: TRBD1 (5 bases). V was trimmed by 3 bases and J by 1 base, leaving 7 bases between them. Germline CDR1 reads DFQATT; CDR2 reads SNEGSKA (reference sequence). There are 13 residues in the CDR3. CDR3 sequence reads: CSASSGSNQPQHF. The DNA of the CDR3 is TGCAGTGCTAGTTCAGGGAGCAATCAGCCCCAGCATTTT.

The V call is TRBV6-5, the J call TRBJ2-1; 11 bases align to TRBD2. This CDR3 region has 16 residues. Germline CDR1 MNHEY, CDR2 SVGAGI. The V and J ends lost 3 bases and 3 bases, in that order; junction bases with no gene match: 4. The CDR3 is CASSYSGTSGYNEQFF. The DNA of the CDR3 is TGTGCCAGCAGTTATTCCGGGACTAGCGGCTACAATGAGCAGTTCTTC.

The chain recombines TRBV19 with TRBJ1-5, with D maybe TRBD1 (5 bases). Germline CDR1 reads LNHDA; CDR2 reads SQIVND (reference sequence). V lost 4 bases and J 5 bases, leaving 18 bases between the germline ends. CDR3 size: 16 residues. In DNA form, the CDR3 reads TGTGCCAGTAGTACCGTAACCCCCAGGGCGGATCAGCCCCAGCATTTT. Translation: CASSTVTPRADQPQHF.

This clone has a single count. The CDR3 region is CASSETSGRSLGEQYF. Written as DNA, the CDR3 is TGTGCCAGCAGTGAAACTAGCGGGAGGTCCCTAGGGGAGCAGTACTTC. The chain couples TRBV2 to TRBJ2-7; 12 bases match TRBD2. With V trimmed by 2 bases and J by 7 bases, 9 bases remained unmatched. There are 16 residues in the CDR3. Germline V lookup: CDR1 SNHLY, CDR2 FYNNEI.

J is TRBJ2-7 and V is TRBV10-3, with a tentative D call TRBD1 (6 bases). The V and J ends lost 6 bases and 0 bases respectively, with 12 bases between them. This CDR3 spans 14 amino acids. Germline assignment: CDR1 ENHRY and CDR2 SYGVKD. CDR3 sequence reads: CAISGTPPSYEQYF. CDR3 DNA sequence: TGTGCCATCAGCGGGACACCCCCCTCCTACGAGCAGTACTTC.

V and J are TRBV6-5 and TRBJ2-7; 8 bases align to TRBD2. The CDR3 consists of 15 residues. The V and J ends lost 7 bases and 3 bases, in that order; junction bases with no gene match: 11. Germline V CDR1 and CDR2: MNHEY, SVGAGI. The CDR3: CASKVYAAGGYEQYF. CDR3 sequence (DNA): TGTGCCAGCAAGGTATACGCGGCGGGAGGCTACGAGCAGTACTTC.

In DNA, the CDR3 is TGCGCCAGCAGTCGGAGGGTCTACGAGCAGTACTTC. Residues: CASSRRVYEQYF. The genes are TRBV4-1 and TRBJ2-7; D is perhaps TRBD2 (6 bases). This CDR3 is built from 12 residues. Trimming took 6 bases from V and 3 from J, leaving 9 bases between them. CDR1 is MGHRA and CDR2 is YSYEKL in the germline V gene.

V is TRBV7-9 and J is TRBJ1-1; perhaps TRBD1 as D (5 bases). The CDR3 sequence is 16 residues long. The germline V gene has CDR1 SEHNR and CDR2 FQNEAQ (reference sequence). Trimming took 6 bases from V and 4 from J, leaving 21 bases between them. DNA for the CDR3: TGTGCCAGCAGGGGGACTGACAAAGGGAAGGGCACTGAAGCTTTCTTT. This translates into CASRGTDKGKGTEAFF.

The chain uses TRBV5-4 and TRBJ2-7; TRBD2 agrees at 7 bases. The CDR3 is 12 residues long. CDR1 SGHNT and CDR2 YYREEE come from the germline V gene (reference sequence). V was clipped by 5 bases and J by 7 bases; unmatched bases: 6. Written as DNA, the CDR3 is TGTGCCAGCAGACGACTAGCAGGGGAGCAGTACTTC. Amino acids: CASRRLAGEQYF. The full variable domain, its missing parts supplied by reference TRBV5-4 and TRBJ2-7, is ETGVTQSPTHLIKTRGQQVTLRCSSQSGHNTVSWYQQALGQGPQFIFQYYREEENGRGNFPPRFSGLQFPNYSSELNVNALELDDSALYLCASRRLAGEQYFGPGTRLTVT.

V and J are TRBV25-1 and TRBJ1-1; no reliable D call. The CDR3 consists of 14 residues. Looked up from germline, CDR1 is MGHDK and CDR2 is SYGVNS. Trimming took 5 bases from V and 2 from J, leaving 12 bases between them. The CDR3 region is CASSLKTGNTEAFF. Here the CDR3 DNA reads TGTGCCAGCAGTTTAAAGACGGGTAACACTGAAGCTTTCTTT.

The chain combines TRBV11-2 with TRBJ2-3; TRBD1 matches 8 bases. J was trimmed by 6 bases and V by 5 bases; bases with no gene match: 10. This CDR3 comprises 15 residues. Germline lookup yields CDR1 SGHAT and CDR2 FQNNGV. CDR3: CASSPTGQGGDTQYF. Here the CDR3 DNA reads TGTGCCAGCAGCCCGACAGGACAGGGCGGGGATACGCAGTATTTT.

Only a few counts were recorded for this clone. The chain couples TRBV5-1 to TRBJ2-3; 9 bases fit TRBD2. The CDR3 spans 15 residues. V lost 5 bases to trimming and J lost 4 bases; unmatched junction nucleotides: 8. Germline lookup yields CDR1 SGHRS and CDR2 YFSETQ. The CDR3 region is CASSSQGLASDTQYF. The CDR3, as DNA: TGCGCCAGCAGTTCTCAGGGACTAGCATCAGATACGCAGTATTTT.

This clone was observed a single time. V and J are TRBV27 and TRBJ2-3, with D possibly TRBD1 on 5 matching bases. Per the germline V gene, CDR1 is MNHEY and CDR2 is SMNVEV (reference sequence). The CDR3 has 14 residues. The V end lost 7 bases, the J end lost 3 bases, and 14 bases lay between the germline ends. Written as DNA, the CDR3 is TGTGCCAGCATTGGGGCTAGGCCTACAGATACGCAGTATTTT. As protein: CASIGARPTDTQYF.

There are a few counts of this clone. The rearrangement joins TRBV9 to TRBJ2-2; 7 bases line up with TRBD2. The germline V gene encodes CDR1 SGDLS and CDR2 YYNGEE. After removal of 2 bases from V and 5 bases from J, the junction contained 9 bases not matched to a gene. The CDR3 loop spans 16 amino acids. DNA of the CDR3: TGTGCCAGCAGCGTCGGAGGCGGGGGACTTACCGGGGAGCTGTTTTTT. Its protein product is CASSVGGGGLTGELFF.

This sequence joins TRBV27 and TRBJ2-1, with a possible D match to TRBD2 (6 bases). The ends were cut back, 8 bases at V and 5 bases at J, with 19 bases in the middle. This CDR3 comprises 15 residues. CDR1 MNHEY and CDR2 SMNVEV come from the germline V gene (reference sequence). The CDR3 loop reads CASSMTGDPNNEQFF. The CDR3 nucleotides are TGTGCCAGCTCCATGACGGGGGATCCCAACAATGAGCAGTTCTTC.

CDR3 protein: CAWSKGQVGQETQYF. In DNA, the CDR3 is TGTGCCTGGAGCAAGGGGCAAGTGGGGCAAGAGACCCAGTACTTC. The gene calls are TRBV30 and TRBJ2-5, with a tentative D call TRBD1 (5 bases). The CDR3 contains 15 residues. CDR1 GTSNPN and CDR2 SVGIG come from the germline V gene (reference sequence). V was pared by 3 bases and J by 2 bases, with 16 bases between.

V and J are TRBV7-3 and TRBJ1-2, with 9 bases lining up with TRBD1. V lost 5 bases and J lost 8; bases outside the gene matches: 6. CDR3 size: 13 residues. Germline values: CDR1 SGHTA, CDR2 FQGTGA. The CDR3 sequence: CASSLLTGGGYTF. Written as DNA, the CDR3 is TGTGCCAGCAGCCTTCTAACAGGGGGCGGCTACACCTTC.

The rearrangement joins TRBV3-1 (or the pseudogene TRBV3-2) to TRBJ1-3; no reliable D call. This CDR3 comprises 13 residues. V was clipped by 1 base and J by 7 bases, with 8 bases between them. Germline assignment: CDR1 LGHDT and CDR2 YNNKEL (reference sequence). The DNA for the CDR3 is TGTGCCAGCAGCCAAGTGATTCGGAACACCATATATTTT. Amino acid sequence: CASSQVIRNTIYF.

The chain is built from TRBV27 and TRBJ2-3; 10 bases match TRBD1. CDR1 and CDR2 (germline): MNHEY, SMNVEV (reference sequence). V lost 3 bases and J lost 4; bases outside the gene matches: 4. The CDR3 has 15 residues. CDR3 protein: CASSFTGTGADTQYF. The CDR3 DNA reads TGTGCCAGCAGTTTTACCGGGACAGGGGCAGATACGCAGTATTTT.

This clone was counted at least ten times. The rearrangement links TRBV18 to TRBJ2-3; a weak D match, TRBD2 (5 bases). The CDR3 is made up of 14 amino acids. The V end was cut by 4 bases, the J end by 1 base, with 9 bases between. Germline-derived CDR1 and CDR2 are KGHSH and LQKENI. The DNA for the CDR3 is TGTGCCAGCTCACTAGGAGGTGGCACAGATACGCAGTATTTT. This encodes CASSLGGGTDTQYF.

This clone showed up just a few times. The genes are TRBV14 and TRBJ1-1; no clear D. Trimming shortened V by 3 bases and J by 4 bases, and 9 bases separated the two germline ends. The CDR3 loop spans 13 amino acids. The germline CDR1 and CDR2 sequences are SGHDN and FVKESK. The CDR3 region has the DNA TGTGCCAGCAGCCAGCCTTGGGCCACTGAAGCTTTCTTT. Translated, it gives CASSQPWATEAFF.

The V call is TRBV12-3 or TRBV12-4, the J call TRBJ1-5; possible D gene TRBD1, 6 bases. Trimming took 5 bases from V and 6 from J, leaving 11 bases between them. This CDR3 is built from 13 residues. In DNA form, the CDR3 reads TGTGCCAGCAGTATAACAGGGTTTCAGCCCCAGCATTTT. Protein: CASSITGFQPQHF.

The chain couples TRBV10-2 to TRBJ2-6, with 9 bases aligning to TRBD1. V gave up 0 bases and J gave up 4 bases; unmatched junction bases: 4. Germline V lookup: CDR1 WSHSY, CDR2 SAAADI. CDR3 length: 17 amino acids. The DNA of the CDR3 is TGCGCCAGCAGTGAGTCGGGGACAGGGACCGGGGCCAACGTCCTGACTTTC. This sequence encodes CASSESGTGTGANVLTF.

A single count supports this clone. The chain joins TRBV6-7 to TRBJ2-7; 10 positions match TRBD1. TRBV6-7 is filed as an ORF, its function uncertain. V was pared by 5 bases and J by 1 base, with 8 bases of the junction left unmatched. The CDR3 has 16 amino acids. In DNA, the CDR3 is TGTGCCAGCAGTGTCCACCGGGACAGGGGATCCTACGAGCAGTACTTC. Translated, it gives CASSVHRDRGSYEQYF.

This chain joins TRBV10-2 and TRBJ2-7; 7 bases agree with TRBD2. The CDR3 is made up of 14 amino acids. CDR1 is WSHSY, CDR2 SAAADI, per germline. V lost 8 bases to trimming and J lost 4 bases; unmatched junction nucleotides: 11. CDR3 sequence (DNA): TGCGCCAGCGAGGCGGGAGCAGGAAGTTACGAGCAGTACTTC. Translating gives CASEAGAGSYEQYF.

The rearrangement joins TRBV19 to TRBJ2-3; D not resolved. This CDR3 contains 14 residues. Per germline, CDR1 LNHDA and CDR2 SQIVND (reference sequence). V lost 3 bases and J lost 2, with 9 bases in between. The CDR3 loop reads CASSIGADTDTQYF. Written as DNA, the CDR3 is TGTGCCAGTAGTATTGGTGCGGACACAGATACGCAGTATTTT.

The V and J genes are TRBV19 and TRBJ2-5; D perhaps matches TRBD2 (5 bases). Germline V gene lookup returns CDR1 LNHDA and CDR2 SQIVND (reference sequence). Trimming shortened V by 6 bases and J by 2 bases, and 13 bases separated the two germline ends. The CDR3 extends over 14 amino acids. As DNA, the CDR3 is TGTGCCAGTAGGGTAGGAATAGCGCAAGAGACCCAGTACTTC. Its translation: CASRVGIAQETQYF.